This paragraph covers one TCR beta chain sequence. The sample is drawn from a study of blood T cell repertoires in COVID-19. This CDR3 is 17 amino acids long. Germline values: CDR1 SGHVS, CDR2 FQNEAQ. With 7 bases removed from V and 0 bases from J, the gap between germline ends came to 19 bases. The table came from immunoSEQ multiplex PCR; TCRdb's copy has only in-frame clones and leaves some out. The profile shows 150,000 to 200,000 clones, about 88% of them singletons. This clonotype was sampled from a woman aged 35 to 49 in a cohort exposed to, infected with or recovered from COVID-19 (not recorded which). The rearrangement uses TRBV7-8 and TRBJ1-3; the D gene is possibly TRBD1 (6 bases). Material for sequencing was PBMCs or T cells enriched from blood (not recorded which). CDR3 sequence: CASIVGRDTNSGNTIYF. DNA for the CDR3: TGTGCCAGCATCGTTGGCCGGGACACCAACTCTGGAAACACCATATATTTT.